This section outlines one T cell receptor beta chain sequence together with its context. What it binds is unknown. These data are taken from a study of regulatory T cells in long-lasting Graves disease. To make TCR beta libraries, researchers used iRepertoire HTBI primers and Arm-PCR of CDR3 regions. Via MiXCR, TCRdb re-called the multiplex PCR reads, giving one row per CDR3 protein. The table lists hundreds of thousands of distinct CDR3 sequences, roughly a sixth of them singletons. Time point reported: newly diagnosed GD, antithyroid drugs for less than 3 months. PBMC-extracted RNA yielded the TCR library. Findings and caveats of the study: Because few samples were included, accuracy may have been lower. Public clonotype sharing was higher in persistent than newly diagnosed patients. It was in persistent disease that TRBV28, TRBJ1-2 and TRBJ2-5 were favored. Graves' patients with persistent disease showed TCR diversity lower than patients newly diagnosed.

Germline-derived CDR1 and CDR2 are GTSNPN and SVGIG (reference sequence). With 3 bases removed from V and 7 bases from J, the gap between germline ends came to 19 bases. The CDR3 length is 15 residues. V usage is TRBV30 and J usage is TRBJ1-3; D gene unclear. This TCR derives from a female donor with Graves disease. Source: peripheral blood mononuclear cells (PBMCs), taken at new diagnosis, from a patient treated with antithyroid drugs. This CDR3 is CAWRGSGMSRNTIYF. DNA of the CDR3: TGTGCCTGGAGGGGTTCGGGGATGTCCAGGAACACCATATATTTT.